This T cell receptor beta chain was recovered during a study of CD8+ T cells in alopecia areata. Looking at the study overall: The drug, tofacitinib, lasted 6 to 18 months, followed by 6 months off drug. Study outcomes and limitations: Affected scalp, especially in alopecia totalis/universalis, had a higher clonality than normal scalp did.

As for this clone: The antigen remains unidentified.

This CDR3 has 13 amino acids. Losses at the gene ends were 5 bases for V and 5 bases for J; bases not matched to a gene: 5. Germline V gene data show CDR1 as SGDLS and CDR2 as YYNGEE. Following extraction, RNA underwent reverse transcription to cDNA, which served as the sequencing template. The assay was immunoSEQ multiplex PCR, and TCRdb's table has in-frame clones only and misses some. The top ten hold over 13% of the sample, which has 9,500 to 15,000 clones, roughly 57% seen once. Alopecia areata patients provided lesional scalp punch biopsies and peripheral blood, both collected for the study. The origin of this receptor is a human donor with alopecia areata. Specimen: skin. The chain carries TRBV9 and TRBJ2-3, with 7 nucleotides matching TRBD2. CDR3 nucleotide sequence: TGTGCCAGCAGTGTCGGGGGGATAGATACGCAGTATTTT. This encodes CASSVGGIDTQYF.